A single T cell receptor beta chain is shown here with its context. The V end lost 4 bases, the J end lost 5 bases, and 18 bases lay between the germline ends. CDR1 is SGHTA and CDR2 is FQGNSA in the germline V gene. CDR3 length equals 15 residues. This entry comes from a study of blood T cell repertoires in COVID-19. Whole-study context: Collection of acute and convalescent COVID-19 samples took place in the United States, Italy and Spain. T cells, B-cell-depleted T cells, or PBMCs provided the cDNA or gDNA that served as material.

The table came from immunoSEQ multiplex PCR; TCRdb's copy has only in-frame clones and leaves some out. This sample has about 160,000 clones, with about 86% found just once. The sequence came from a man aged 65 to 79 with acute or convalescent COVID-19. The V gene is TRBV7-2, the J gene TRBJ2-7; a weak D match, TRBD1 (6 bases). The source material was peripheral blood. The CDR3 DNA is TGTGCCAGCAGCTCCCGTATAACAGGGTATGACGAGCAGTACTTC. As protein: CASSSRITGYDEQYF.